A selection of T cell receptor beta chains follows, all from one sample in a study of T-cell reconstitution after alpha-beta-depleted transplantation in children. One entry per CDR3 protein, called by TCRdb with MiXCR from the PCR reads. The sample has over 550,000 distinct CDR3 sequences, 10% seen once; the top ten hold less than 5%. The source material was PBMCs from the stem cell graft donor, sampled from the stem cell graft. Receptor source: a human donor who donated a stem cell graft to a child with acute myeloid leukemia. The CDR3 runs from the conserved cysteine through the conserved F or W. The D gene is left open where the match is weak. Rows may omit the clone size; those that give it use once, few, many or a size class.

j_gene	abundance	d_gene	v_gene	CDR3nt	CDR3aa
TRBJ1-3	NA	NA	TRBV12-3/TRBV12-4	TGTGCCAGCAGCCCTTTTGGACAAAACACCATATATTTT	CASSPFGQNTIYF
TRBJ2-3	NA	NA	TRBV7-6	TGTGCCAGCAGCTTAAAGGACCACACAGATACGCAGTATTTT	CASSLKDHTDTQYF
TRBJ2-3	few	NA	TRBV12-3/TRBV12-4	TGTGCCAGCAGCGTGACCGGGGATACGCAGTATTTT	CASSVTGDTQYF
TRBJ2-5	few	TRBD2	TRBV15	TGTGCCACCAGCAACTGGACTAGACCGCAGGAGACCCAGTACTTC	CATSNWTRPQETQYF
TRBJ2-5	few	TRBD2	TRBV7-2	TGTGCCAGCAGCTTAGGGCGGGGGTATCAAGAGACCCAGTACTTC	CASSLGRGYQETQYF
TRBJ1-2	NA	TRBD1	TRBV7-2	TGTGCCAGCAGCCCCGGACAGGGGGCCACTAGGGACTACACCTTC	CASSPGQGATRDYTF
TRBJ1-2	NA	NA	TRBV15	TGTGCCACCAGCGGGGGGGGCAGTAACTATGGCTACACCTTC	CATSGGGSNYGYTF
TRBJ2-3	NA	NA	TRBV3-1	TGTGCCAGCAGCCAAGCGGTTGATAGGGAAACAGATACGCAGTATTTT	CASSQAVDRETDTQYF
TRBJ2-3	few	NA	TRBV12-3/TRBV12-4	TGTGCCAGCAGTTTAGGGGCCGGGACTGGCACAGATACGCAGTATTTT	CASSLGAGTGTDTQYF
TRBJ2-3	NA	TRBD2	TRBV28	TGTGCCAGCAGCCAACTAGCGCTCACAGATACGCAGTATTTT	CASSQLALTDTQYF
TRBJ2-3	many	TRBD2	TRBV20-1	TGCAGTGCAGAATCAGGACTAGCGGATAGCACAGATACGCAGTATTTT	CSAESGLADSTDTQYF
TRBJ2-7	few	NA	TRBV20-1	TGCAGTGCCCATCCCGGGACACCCTACGAGCAGTACTTC	CSAHPGTPYEQYF
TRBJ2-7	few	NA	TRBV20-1	TGCAGTGCGAGCCCGGGCACCTACGAGCAGTACTTC	CSASPGTYEQYF
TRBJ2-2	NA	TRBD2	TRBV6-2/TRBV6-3	TGTGCCAGCGCCAAGCGGGAGGGCCCGTCCGGGGAGCTGTTTTTT	CASAKREGPSGELFF
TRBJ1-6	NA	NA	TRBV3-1	TGTGCCAGCAGCCAGGGTTTGGACAGTATTGGATCACCCCTCCACTTT	CASSQGLDSIGSPLHF
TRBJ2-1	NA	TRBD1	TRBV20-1	TGCAGTGCTAAGGTGGCCGGGACAGACTACAATGAGCAGTTCTTC	CSAKVAGTDYNEQFF
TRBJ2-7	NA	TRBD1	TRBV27	TGTGCCAGCAGTTTATCCCGACAGGGGGTTTACGAGCAGTACTTC	CASSLSRQGVYEQYF
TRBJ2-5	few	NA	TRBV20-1	TGCAGTGCTAGAGTACCGGCTGGGTCTGGAGAGACCCAGTACTTC	CSARVPAGSGETQYF
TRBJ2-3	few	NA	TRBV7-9	TGTGCCAGCAGCCCCGGGACACCAAGCACAGATACGCAGTATTTT	CASSPGTPSTDTQYF
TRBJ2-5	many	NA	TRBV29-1	TGCAGCGTTGAGGCAGGGACAGAGACCCAGTACTTC	CSVEAGTETQYF
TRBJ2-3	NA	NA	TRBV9	TGTGCCAGCAGCGTAGCCGGGAGTCCAACAGATACGCAGTATTTT	CASSVAGSPTDTQYF
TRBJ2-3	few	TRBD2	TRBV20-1	TGCAGTGCTCGACCCGGGACTAGCGGGGGGCGCGGTACGCAGTATTTT	CSARPGTSGGRGTQYF
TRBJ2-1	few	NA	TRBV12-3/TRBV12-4	TGTGCCAGCATCACCAATGAGCAGTTCTTC	CASITNEQFF
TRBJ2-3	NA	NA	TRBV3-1	TGTGCCAGCAGCCCCTCTGGGAGGTCCACGCAGTATTTT	CASSPSGRSTQYF
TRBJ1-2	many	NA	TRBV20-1	TGCAGTGCCCCACACAGCCTTAACTATGGCTACACCTTC	CSAPHSLNYGYTF
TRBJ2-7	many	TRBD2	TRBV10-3	TGTGCCACTGCGGGGGGACTAGCGAACGAGCAGTACTTC	CATAGGLANEQYF
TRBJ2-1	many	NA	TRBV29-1	TGCAGCGTCGATAAGGGGGGGAATGAGCAGTTCTTC	CSVDKGGNEQFF
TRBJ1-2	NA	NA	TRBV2	TGTGCCAGCAGTGATGGCCAAGGGGGTTATGGCTACACCTTC	CASSDGQGGYGYTF
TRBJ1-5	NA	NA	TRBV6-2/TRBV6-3	TGTGCCAGCAGTTACGAGGTAATCGGTTTGACCCAGCATTTT	CASSYEVIGLTQHF
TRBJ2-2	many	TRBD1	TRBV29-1	TGCAGCGTTGACAGACAGGGGGCCGGGGAGCTGTTTTTT	CSVDRQGAGELFF
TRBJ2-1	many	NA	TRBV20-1	TGCAGTGCTAGGGACGGGGCTAGCGTCTACAATGAGCAGTTCTTC	CSARDGASVYNEQFF
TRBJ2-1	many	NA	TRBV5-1	TGCGCCAGCAGCTTGGGCGGGACAAACTACAATGAGCAGTTCTTC	CASSLGGTNYNEQFF
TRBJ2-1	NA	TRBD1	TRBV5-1	TGCGCCAGTGGGGGGACAGGGGCCCACAATGAGCAGTTCTTC	CASGGTGAHNEQFF
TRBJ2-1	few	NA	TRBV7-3	TGTGCCAGCAGCTTATTCTTCCGGAGCTCCTACAATGAGCAGTTCTTC	CASSLFFRSSYNEQFF
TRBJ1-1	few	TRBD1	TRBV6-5	TGTGCCAGCAGTTACGCCCGGGACAGGGGGAAAGCTTTCTTT	CASSYARDRGKAFF
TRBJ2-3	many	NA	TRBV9	TGTGCCAGCAGCCGAGACGGACTCACAGATACGCAGTATTTT	CASSRDGLTDTQYF
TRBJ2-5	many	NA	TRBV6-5	TGTGCCAGCAGTTTTTTCAGGGAAAGCCACAGTCAGTACTTC	CASSFFRESHSQYF
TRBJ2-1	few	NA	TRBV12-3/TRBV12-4	TGTGCCAGCAGGCAGGATGGTGGATACAATGAGCAGTTCTTC	CASRQDGGYNEQFF
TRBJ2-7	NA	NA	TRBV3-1	TGTGCCAGCAGCCTTGCCGACAGGAGCTCCTACGAGCAGTACTTC	CASSLADRSSYEQYF
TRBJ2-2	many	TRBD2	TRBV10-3	TGTGCCATCACTAGCGGACACACCGGGGAGCTGTTTTTT	CAITSGHTGELFF
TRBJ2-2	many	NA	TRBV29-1	TGCAGCGTTGCCCTCGGACCCGGGGAGCTGTTTTTT	CSVALGPGELFF
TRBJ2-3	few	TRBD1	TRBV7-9	TGTGCCAGCAGCTACGACAGGGGGCCCGATACGCAGTATTTT	CASSYDRGPDTQYF
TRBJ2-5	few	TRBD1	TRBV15	TGTGCCACCATGAACGACAGGGCCTCTGAAGAGACCCAGTACTTC	CATMNDRASEETQYF
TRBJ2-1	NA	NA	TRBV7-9	TGTGCCAGCAGCTTTCATGGGCGAGGTCCAACCTACAATGAGCAGTTCTTC	CASSFHGRGPTYNEQFF
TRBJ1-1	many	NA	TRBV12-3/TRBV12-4	TGTGCCAGCAGTTTCGGGAGTCGGACTGAAGCTTTCTTT	CASSFGSRTEAFF
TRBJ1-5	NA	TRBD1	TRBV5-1	TGCGCCAGCAGCTTGGGAACGGGGACAGGCGAGCCCCAGCATTTT	CASSLGTGTGEPQHF
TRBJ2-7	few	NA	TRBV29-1	TGCAGCGTTCAGCGGACAGATACCTACGAGCAGTACTTC	CSVQRTDTYEQYF
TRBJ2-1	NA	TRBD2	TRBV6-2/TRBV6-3	TGTGCCAGCACTCTTCCGGGACTAGCGGCCTACAATGAGCAGTTCTTC	CASTLPGLAAYNEQFF
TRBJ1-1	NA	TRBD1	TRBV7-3	TGTGCCAGCAGCTCCCAGCAGGGGGCCACTGAAGCTTTCTTT	CASSSQQGATEAFF
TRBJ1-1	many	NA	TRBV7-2	TGTGCCAGCAGCTCCGACATGAACACTGAAGCTTTCTTT	CASSSDMNTEAFF
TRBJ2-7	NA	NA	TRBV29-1	TGCAGCGTTGACGTGGCAGGCCTCTCGAGCGAGCAGTACTTC	CSVDVAGLSSEQYF
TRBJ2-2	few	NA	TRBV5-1	TGCGCCAGCGACTTTGGGACGAACACCGGGGAGCTGTTTTTT	CASDFGTNTGELFF